The clone carrying this T cell receptor beta chain was recorded once. Its antigen is currently unknown. These data belong to a study of graft-versus-host responses after intestinal transplantation. As for the study in general: Multivisceral, liver-intestinal, or isolated intestinal transplants were given to recipients. Induction using anti-thymocyte globulin, followed by tacrolimus and steroids for roughly 3 years, was given to all recipients.

This table comes from immunoSEQ multiplex PCR, and its TCRdb copy is limited to in-frame clones, with some not included. The sample lists about 100,000 clones, more than 85% occurring once. CDR1 is SQVTM, CDR2 ANQGSEA, per germline. Trimming cost V 4 bases and J 7 bases; bases outside gene matches: 4. This CDR3 is 13 amino acids long. Sequences were derived from unstimulated CD4+ T cells sorted from spleen or lymph node cells, sampled before intestinal transplant. The sequence derives from a human donor who received an intestinal transplant. This rearrangement joins TRBV29-1 to TRBJ1-5; the match to TRBD1 covers 10 bases. The CDR3 protein is CSVARDRGQPQHF. The DNA for the CDR3 is TGCAGCGTTGCCCGGGACAGGGGACAGCCCCAGCATTTT.